This T cell receptor (beta chain) is from a study of preoperative IRX-2 immunotherapy in early breast cancer. Here immunoSEQ multiplex PCR was the method, and the copy in TCRdb shows in-frame clones only, minus some. In the table there are more than 20,000 clones, roughly 89% of which are singletons. Trimming removed 0 bases from V and 1 base from J, with 7 bases in between. From germline, CDR1 is SGHNT and CDR2 YYREEE (reference sequence). The CDR3 totals 14 residues. The sample's treatment: preoperative locoregional IRX-2 cytokine immunotherapy. This phase Ib study tested locoregional IRX-2 cytokine immunotherapy given before surgery.

The clonotype was recovered from a human donor with breast cancer. The V and J genes are TRBV5-4 and TRBJ1-2; D remains unclear. Source: tumor tissue, taken after IRX-2 immunotherapy. CDR3 nucleotides: TGTGCCAGCAGCTTGGGTAGGGATAACTATGGCTACACCTTC. It yields the protein CASSLGRDNYGYTF.